This is a list of T cell receptor beta chains from one sample in a study of blood T cell repertoires in COVID-19. Assay used: immunoSEQ multiplex PCR; TCRdb lists only in-frame clones, some missing. The sample has approximately 110,000 clones; approximately 84% are singletons. Sequenced material: peripheral blood. The receptors originated from a man aged 45-65 years with acute or convalescent COVID-19. Each CDR3 is given with its conserved first and last residue. A D gene is named only where the DNA matches it firmly. Clone size is not always given. Where it is, it says once, few, many or a class for expanded clones.

j_call	v_call	clone_size	d_call	cdr3_nt	cdr3_aa
TRBJ2-3	TRBV5-3	.	.	TGTGCCGGCTCCACAGATACGCAGTATTTT	CAGSTDTQYF
TRBJ1-1	TRBV6-5	once	.	TGTGCCAGCAGATTCCCAGGGGCTGAAGCTTTCTTT	CASRFPGAEAFF
TRBJ2-5	TRBV2	once	TRBD2	TGTGCCAGCAAAGTTCATAGCGGGGGAGAAGAGACCCAGTACTTC	CASKVHSGGEETQYF
TRBJ1-4	TRBV6-6	once	.	TGTGCCAGCAGTTACCATACTGGGCGGGATGAAAAACTGTTTTTT	CASSYHTGRDEKLFF
TRBJ1-3	TRBV5-1	.	.	TGCGCCAGCAGCGGTGGAGGGACGGCGACCTCTGGAAACACCATATATTTT	CASSGGGTATSGNTIYF
TRBJ1-6	TRBV4-1	.	TRBD1	TGCGCCAGCAGCCATCTCGGGACAGGGGGCCCTCTTAATTCACCCCTCCACTTT	CASSHLGTGGPLNSPLHF
TRBJ2-1	TRBV2	.	TRBD2	TGTGCCAGCAGGGGGACTAGCTCCTACAATGAGCAGTTCTTC	CASRGTSSYNEQFF
TRBJ2-1	TRBV19	once	.	TGTGCCAGTAGTATCACGAGAGTCAGGGGCAATGAGCAGTTCTTC	CASSITRVRGNEQFF
TRBJ1-4	TRBV30	.	.	TGTGCCTGGAGTGTACGAGCCGTGCGGGGTAATGAAAAACTGTTTTTT	CAWSVRAVRGNEKLFF
TRBJ1-3	TRBV30	.	.	TGTGCCTGGAGAAGCGGGTCTGGAAACACCATATATTTT	CAWRSGSGNTIYF
TRBJ2-7	TRBV19	.	.	TGTGCCAGTAGTATACCGGGGAGGCCCTACGAGCAGTACTTC	CASSIPGRPYEQYF
TRBJ1-2	TRBV29-1	.	TRBD1	TGCAGCGTTGAAAGGGGGCAGGGGGTAGGTGGCTACACCTTC	CSVERGQGVGGYTF
TRBJ2-5	TRBV2	.	TRBD2	TGTGCCAGCAGGAGACTAGCGGGGCGGAACCAAGAGACCCAGTACTTC	CASRRLAGRNQETQYF
TRBJ1-5	TRBV3-1/TRBV3-2	.	.	TGTGCCAGCAGCCAAGGTTCGCGGCCGGGACAGCCCCAGCATTTT	CASSQGSRPGQPQHF
TRBJ1-3	TRBV9	few	.	TGTGCCAGCAGCGGCGGATTGACAGTAAACTCTGGAAACACCATATATTTT	CASSGGLTVNSGNTIYF
TRBJ1-1	TRBV15	few	TRBD1	TGTGCCACCAGCAGAGATCCCCCAGGGGGCTATTACACTGAAGCTTTCTTT	CATSRDPPGGYYTEAFF